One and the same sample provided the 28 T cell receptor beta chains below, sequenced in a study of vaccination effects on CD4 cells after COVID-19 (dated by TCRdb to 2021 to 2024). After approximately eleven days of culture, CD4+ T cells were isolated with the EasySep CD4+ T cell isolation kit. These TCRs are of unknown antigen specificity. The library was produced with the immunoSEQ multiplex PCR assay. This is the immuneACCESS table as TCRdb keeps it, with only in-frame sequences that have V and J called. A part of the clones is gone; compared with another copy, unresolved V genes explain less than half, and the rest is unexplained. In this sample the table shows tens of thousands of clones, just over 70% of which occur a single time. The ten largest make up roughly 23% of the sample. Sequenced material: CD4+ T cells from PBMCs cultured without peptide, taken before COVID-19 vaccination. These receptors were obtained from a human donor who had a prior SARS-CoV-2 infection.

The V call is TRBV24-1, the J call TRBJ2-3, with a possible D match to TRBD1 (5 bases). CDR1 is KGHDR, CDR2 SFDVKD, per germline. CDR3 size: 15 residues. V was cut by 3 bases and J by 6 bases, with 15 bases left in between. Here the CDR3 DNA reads TGTGCCACCAGTGATCCCCTGGGCCCAGGGGATACGCAGTATTTT. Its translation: CATSDPLGPGDTQYF.

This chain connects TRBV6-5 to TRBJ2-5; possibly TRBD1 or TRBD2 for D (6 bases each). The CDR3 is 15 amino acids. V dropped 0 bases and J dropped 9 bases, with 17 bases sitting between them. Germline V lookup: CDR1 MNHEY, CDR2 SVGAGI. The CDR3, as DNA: TGTGCCAGCAGTTACTCTTGGGGGGCCGGGGGTCCCCAGTACTTC. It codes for CASSYSWGAGGPQYF.

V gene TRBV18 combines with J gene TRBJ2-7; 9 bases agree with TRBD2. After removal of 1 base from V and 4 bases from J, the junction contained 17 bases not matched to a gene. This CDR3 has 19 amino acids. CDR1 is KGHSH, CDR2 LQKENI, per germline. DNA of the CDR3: TGTGCCAGCTCACCACTGGTGGTCGCGGCTAGCGGGGATCTTTACGAGCAGTACTTC. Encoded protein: CASSPLVVAASGDLYEQYF.

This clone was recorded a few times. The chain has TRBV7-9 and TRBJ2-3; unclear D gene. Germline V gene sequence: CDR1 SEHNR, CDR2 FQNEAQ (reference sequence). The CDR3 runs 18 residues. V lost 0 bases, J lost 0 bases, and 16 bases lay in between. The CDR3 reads CASSLAVLSARSTDTQYF. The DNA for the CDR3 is TGTGCCAGCAGCTTAGCCGTTTTAAGCGCACGAAGCACAGATACGCAGTATTTT.

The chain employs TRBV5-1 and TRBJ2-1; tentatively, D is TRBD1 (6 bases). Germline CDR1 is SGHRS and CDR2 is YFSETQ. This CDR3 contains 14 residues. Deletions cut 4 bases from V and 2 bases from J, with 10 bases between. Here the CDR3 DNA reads TGCGCCAGCAGCAAAGGACAGACCTACAATGAGCAGTTCTTC. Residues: CASSKGQTYNEQFF.

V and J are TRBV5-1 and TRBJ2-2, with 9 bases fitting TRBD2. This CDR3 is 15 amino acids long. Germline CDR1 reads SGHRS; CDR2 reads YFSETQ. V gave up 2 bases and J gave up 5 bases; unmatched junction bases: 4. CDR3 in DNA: TGCGCCAGCAGCTTTAGCGGGAGACGAACCGGGGAGCTGTTTTTT. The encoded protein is CASSFSGRRTGELFF.

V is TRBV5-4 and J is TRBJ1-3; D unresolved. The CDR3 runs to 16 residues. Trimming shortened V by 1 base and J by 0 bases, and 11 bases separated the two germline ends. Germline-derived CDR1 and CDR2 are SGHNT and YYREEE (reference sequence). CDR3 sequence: CASSLQASNSGNTIYF. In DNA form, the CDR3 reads TGTGCCAGCAGCTTGCAGGCCTCCAACTCTGGAAACACCATATATTTT.

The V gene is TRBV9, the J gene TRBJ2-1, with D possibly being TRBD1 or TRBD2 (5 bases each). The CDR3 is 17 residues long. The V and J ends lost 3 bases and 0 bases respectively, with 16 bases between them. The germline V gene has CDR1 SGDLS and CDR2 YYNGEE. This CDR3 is CASSAEVGAYSYNEQFF. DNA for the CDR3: TGTGCCAGCAGCGCGGAAGTCGGGGCGTACTCCTACAATGAGCAGTTCTTC.

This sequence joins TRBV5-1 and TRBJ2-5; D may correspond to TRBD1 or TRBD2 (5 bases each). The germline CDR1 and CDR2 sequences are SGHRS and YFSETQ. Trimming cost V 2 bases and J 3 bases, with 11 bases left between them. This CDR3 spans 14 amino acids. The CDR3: CASSFPGQKETQYF. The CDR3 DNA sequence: TGCGCCAGCAGCTTCCCGGGGCAGAAAGAGACCCAGTACTTC.

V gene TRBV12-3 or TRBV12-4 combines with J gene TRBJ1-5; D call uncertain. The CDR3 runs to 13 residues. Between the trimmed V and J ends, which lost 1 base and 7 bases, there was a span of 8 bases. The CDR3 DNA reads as TGTGCCAGCAGTTTAGAGGAGAAACAGCCCCAGCATTTT. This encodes CASSLEEKQPQHF.

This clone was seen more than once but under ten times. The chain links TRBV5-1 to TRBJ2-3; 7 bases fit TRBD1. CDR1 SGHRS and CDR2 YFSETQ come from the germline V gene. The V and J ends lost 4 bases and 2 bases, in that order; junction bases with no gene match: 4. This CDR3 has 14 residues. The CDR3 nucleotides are TGCGCCAGCAGCCCCGGGACAGCCACAGATACGCAGTATTTT. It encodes CASSPGTATDTQYF. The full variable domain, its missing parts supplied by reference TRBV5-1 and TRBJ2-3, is KAGVTQTPRYLIKTRGQQVTLSCSPISGHRSVSWYQQTPGQGLQFLFEYFSETQRNKGNFPGRFSGRQFSNSRSEMNVSTLELGDSALYLCASSPGTATDTQYFGPGTRLTVL.

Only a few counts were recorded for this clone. The DNA of the CDR3 is TGTGCCAGCAGTTACTCCGGACAGATAGGGACTGAAGCTTTCTTT. As protein: CASSYSGQIGTEAFF. The chain links TRBV6-5 to TRBJ1-1, with D possibly matching TRBD1 (6 bases). CDR1 MNHEY and CDR2 SVGAGI come from the germline V gene. The ends were cut back, 0 bases at V and 5 bases at J, with 13 bases in the middle. The CDR3 loop spans 15 amino acids.

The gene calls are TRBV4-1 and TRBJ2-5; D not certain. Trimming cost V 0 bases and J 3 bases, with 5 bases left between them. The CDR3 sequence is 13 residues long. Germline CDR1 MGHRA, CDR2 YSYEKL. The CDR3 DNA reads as TGCGCCAGCAGCCAAGATCTAAAAGAGACCCAGTACTTC. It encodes CASSQDLKETQYF.

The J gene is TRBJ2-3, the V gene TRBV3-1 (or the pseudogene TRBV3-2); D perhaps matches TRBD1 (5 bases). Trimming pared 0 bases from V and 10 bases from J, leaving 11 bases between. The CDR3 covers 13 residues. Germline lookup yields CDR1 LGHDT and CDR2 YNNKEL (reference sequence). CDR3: CASSQEEEGAQYF. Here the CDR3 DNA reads TGTGCCAGCAGCCAAGAGGAAGAAGGGGCGCAGTATTTT.

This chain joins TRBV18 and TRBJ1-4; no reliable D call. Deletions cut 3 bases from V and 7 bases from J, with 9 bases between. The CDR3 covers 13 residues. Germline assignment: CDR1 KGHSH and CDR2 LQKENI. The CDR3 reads CASSPTTGEKLFF. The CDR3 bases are TGTGCCAGCTCACCGACTACGGGTGAAAAACTGTTTTTT. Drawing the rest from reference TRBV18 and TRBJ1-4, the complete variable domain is NAGVMQNPRHLVRRRGQEARLRCSPMKGHSHVYWYRQLPEEGLKFMVYLQKENIIDESGMPKERFSAEFPKEGPSILRIQQVVRGDSAAYFCASSPTTGEKLFFGSGTQLSVL.

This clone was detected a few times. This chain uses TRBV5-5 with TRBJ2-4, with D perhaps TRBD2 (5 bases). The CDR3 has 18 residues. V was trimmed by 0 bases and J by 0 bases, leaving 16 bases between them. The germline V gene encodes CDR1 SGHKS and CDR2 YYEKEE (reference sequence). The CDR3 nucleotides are TGTGCCAGCAGCTTGGCGGGGATTCTGAGTCTAGCCAAAAACATTCAGTACTTC. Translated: CASSLAGILSLAKNIQYF. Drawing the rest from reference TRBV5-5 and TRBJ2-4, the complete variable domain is DAGVTQSPTHLIKTRGQQVTLRCSPISGHKSVSWYQQVLGQGPQFIFQYYEKEERGRGNFPDRFSARQFPNYSSELNVNALLLGDSALYLCASSLAGILSLAKNIQYFGAGTRLSVL.

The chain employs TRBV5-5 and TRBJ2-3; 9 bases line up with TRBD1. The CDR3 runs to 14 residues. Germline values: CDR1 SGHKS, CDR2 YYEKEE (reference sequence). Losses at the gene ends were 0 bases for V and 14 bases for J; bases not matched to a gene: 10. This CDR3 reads CASSLARTGEPPYF. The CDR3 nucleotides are TGTGCCAGCAGCTTGGCCCGGACAGGGGAGCCTCCGTATTTT.

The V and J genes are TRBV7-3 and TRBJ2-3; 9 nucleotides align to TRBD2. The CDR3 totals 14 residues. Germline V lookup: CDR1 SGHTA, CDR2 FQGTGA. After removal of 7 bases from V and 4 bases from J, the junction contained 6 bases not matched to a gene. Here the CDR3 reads CASMSGGSADTQYF. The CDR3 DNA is TGTGCCAGCATGAGCGGGGGGTCCGCAGATACGCAGTATTTT.

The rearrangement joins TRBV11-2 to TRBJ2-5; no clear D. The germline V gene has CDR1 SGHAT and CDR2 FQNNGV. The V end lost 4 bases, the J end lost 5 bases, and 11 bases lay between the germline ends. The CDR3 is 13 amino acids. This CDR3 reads CASSSRGFETQYF. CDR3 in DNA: TGTGCCAGCAGCTCCCGTGGGTTCGAGACCCAGTACTTC. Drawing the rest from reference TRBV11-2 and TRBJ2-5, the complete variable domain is EAGVAQSPRYKIIEKRQSVAFWCNPISGHATLYWYQQILGQGPKLLIQFQNNGVVDDSQLPKDRFSAERLKGVDSTLKIQPAKLEDSAVYLCASSSRGFETQYFGPGTRLLVL.

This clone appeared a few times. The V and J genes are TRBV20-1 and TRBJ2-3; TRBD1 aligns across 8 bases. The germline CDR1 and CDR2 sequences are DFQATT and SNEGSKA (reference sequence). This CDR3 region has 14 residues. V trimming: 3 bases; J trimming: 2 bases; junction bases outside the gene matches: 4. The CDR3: CSASYRGDTDTQYF. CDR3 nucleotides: TGCAGTGCTAGTTACAGGGGGGACACAGATACGCAGTATTTT.

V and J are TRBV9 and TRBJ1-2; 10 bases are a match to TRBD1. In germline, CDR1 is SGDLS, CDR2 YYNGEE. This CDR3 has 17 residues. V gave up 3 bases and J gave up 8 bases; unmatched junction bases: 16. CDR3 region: CASSALKRQGAGSGYTF. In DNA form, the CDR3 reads TGTGCCAGCAGCGCCCTAAAACGACAGGGGGCAGGGTCGGGCTACACCTTC. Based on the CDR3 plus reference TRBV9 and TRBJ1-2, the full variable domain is DSGVTQTPKHLITATGQRVTLRCSPRSGDLSVYWYQQSLDQGLQFLIQYYNGEERAKGNILERFSAQQFPDLHSELNLSSLELGDSALYFCASSALKRQGAGSGYTFGSGTRLTVV.

The CDR3 DNA is TGTGCCAGCAGGGAGATGCAGGGGTTCGGGGAGCTGTTTTTT. Its protein product is CASREMQGFGELFF. The rearrangement uses TRBV2 and TRBJ2-2; possibly TRBD1 for D (6 bases). The CDR3 totals 14 residues. Trimming removed 6 bases at V and 7 bases at J, with 15 bases between. Per the germline V gene, CDR1 is SNHLY and CDR2 is FYNNEI. The full variable domain, rest sourced from reference TRBV2 and TRBJ2-2, is EPEVTQTPSHQVTQMGQEVILRCVPISNHLYFYWYRQILGQKVEFLVSFYNNEISEKSEIFDDQFSVERPDGSNFTLKIRSTKLEDSAMYFCASREMQGFGELFFGEGSRLTVL.

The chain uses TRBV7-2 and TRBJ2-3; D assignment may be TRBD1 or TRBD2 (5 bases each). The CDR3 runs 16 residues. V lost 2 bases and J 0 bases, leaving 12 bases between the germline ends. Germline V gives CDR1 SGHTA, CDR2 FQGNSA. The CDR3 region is CASSLSWGSSTDTQYF. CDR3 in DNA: TGTGCCAGCAGCTTATCATGGGGGTCGAGCACAGATACGCAGTATTTT.

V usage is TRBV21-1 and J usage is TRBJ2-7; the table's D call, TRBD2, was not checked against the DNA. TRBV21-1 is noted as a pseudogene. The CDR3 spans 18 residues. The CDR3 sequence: CASSKGWIYGEIPYEQYF. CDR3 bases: TGTGCCAGCAGCAAAGGGTGGATTTATGGGGAGATCCCCTACGAGCAGTACTTC.

This CDR3 reads CATSPGQGSIDEQFF. CDR3 coding DNA: TGTGCCACCTCGCCGGGACAGGGGAGTATTGATGAGCAGTTCTTC. V and J are TRBV15 and TRBJ2-1; 10 bases map to TRBD1. Germline V gene sequence: CDR1 LNHNV, CDR2 YYDKDF (reference sequence). V trimming: 8 bases; J trimming: 8 bases; junction bases outside the gene matches: 12. The CDR3 totals 15 residues.

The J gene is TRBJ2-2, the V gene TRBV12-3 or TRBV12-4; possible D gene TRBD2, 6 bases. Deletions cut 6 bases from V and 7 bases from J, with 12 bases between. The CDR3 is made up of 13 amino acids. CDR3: CASSPSANGELFF. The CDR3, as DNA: TGTGCCAGCAGCCCTAGCGCCAACGGGGAGCTGTTTTTT.

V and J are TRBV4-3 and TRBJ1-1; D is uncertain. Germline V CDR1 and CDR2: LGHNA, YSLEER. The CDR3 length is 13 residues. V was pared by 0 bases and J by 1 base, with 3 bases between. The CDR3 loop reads CASSQDRNTEAFF. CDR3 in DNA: TGCGCCAGCAGCCAAGACAGGAACACTGAAGCTTTCTTT.

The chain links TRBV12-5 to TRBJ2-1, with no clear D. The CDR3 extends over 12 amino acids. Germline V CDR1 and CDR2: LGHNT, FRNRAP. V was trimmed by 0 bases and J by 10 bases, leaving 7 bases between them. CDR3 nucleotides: TGTGCTAGTGGTTTGGTGAAGTGGGAGCAGTTCTTC. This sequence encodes CASGLVKWEQFF. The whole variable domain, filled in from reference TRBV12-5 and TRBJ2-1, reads DARVTQTPRHKVTEMGQEVTMRCQPILGHNTVFWYRQTMMQGLELLAYFRNRAPLDDSGMPKDRFSAEMPDATLATLKIQPSEPRDSAVYFCASGLVKWEQFFGPGTRLTVL.